Given below is one TCR beta chain in context. Its antigen is as yet unknown. The source of the sample is a study of CD8+ T cells in alopecia areata. Study-level information: Treatment comprised oral tofacitinib, 5 to 10 mg twice daily, in treated patients. Study-level results: Many expanded lesional clones remained in scalp and blood on tofacitinib.

Treatment of the sample: oral pan-JAK inhibitor, 5-10 mg twice daily. TCR sequencing used cDNA made by reverse transcription of extracted RNA. Clones were read by immunoSEQ multiplex PCR, and TCRdb kept only the in-frame ones, dropping some. The table shows under 150,000 clones, with under 65% occurring only once. Sequenced here: CD4+ T cells sorted from blood, sampled at week 4, from a patient treated with tofacitinib. The clonotype comes from a human donor with alopecia areata.

The CDR3 region has the DNA TGTGCCTGGAGTGCCGGCGGTCTAGCGTCTCCTTCCTACGAGCAGTACTTC. Translation gives CAWSAGGLASPSYEQYF. The gene calls are TRBV30 and TRBJ2-7, with a tentative D call TRBD2 (6 bases). The CDR3 runs 17 residues. Trimming pared 1 base from V and 1 base from J, leaving 20 bases between. Per the germline V gene, CDR1 is GTSNPN and CDR2 is SVGIG (reference sequence).